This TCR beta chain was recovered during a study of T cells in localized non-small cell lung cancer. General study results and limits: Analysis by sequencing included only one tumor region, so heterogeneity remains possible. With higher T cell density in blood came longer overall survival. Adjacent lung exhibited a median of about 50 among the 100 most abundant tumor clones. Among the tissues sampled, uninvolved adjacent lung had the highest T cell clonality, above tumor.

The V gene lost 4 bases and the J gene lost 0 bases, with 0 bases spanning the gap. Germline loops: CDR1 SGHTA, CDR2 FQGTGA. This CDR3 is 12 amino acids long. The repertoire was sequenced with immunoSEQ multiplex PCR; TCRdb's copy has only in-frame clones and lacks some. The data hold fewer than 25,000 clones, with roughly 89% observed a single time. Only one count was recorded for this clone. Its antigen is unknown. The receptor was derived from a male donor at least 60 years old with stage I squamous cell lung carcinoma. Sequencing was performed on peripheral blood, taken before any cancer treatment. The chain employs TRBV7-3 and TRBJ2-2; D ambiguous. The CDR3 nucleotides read TGTGCCAGCAGCTCGAACACCGGGGAGCTGTTTTTT. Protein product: CASSSNTGELFF.